This T cell receptor beta chain was sequenced during a study of cytomegalovirus exposure and HLA in healthy donors. V was shortened by 7 bases and J by 5 bases, with 12 bases between the two germline ends. Germline CDR1 reads SQVTM; CDR2 reads ANQGSEA. The CDR3 sequence is 11 residues long. Both 60 Vbeta primers and 13 Jbeta primers went into the PCR. Some clones are missing from TCRdb's copy, which holds only in-frame ones; the method was immunoSEQ multiplex PCR. With around 140,000 clones in the sample, the ten largest clones hold approximately 1%. The sample was PBMCs. The clonotype originates from a male donor in good health and CMV-seronegative. This sequence joins TRBV29-1 and TRBJ2-7, with a possible D match to TRBD1 (5 bases). The CDR3 loop is CSAYQGDEQYF. In DNA form, the CDR3 reads TGCAGCGCCTATCAAGGGGACGAGCAGTACTTC.